The 16 T cell receptor beta chains below were found in one sample sequenced in a study of cytomegalovirus exposure and HLA in healthy donors. Primers: 60 Vbeta forward and 13 Jbeta reverse. Clones were sequenced by immunoSEQ multiplex PCR, and TCRdb holds only the in-frame ones, with some missing. Its listing shows tens of thousands of clones. Sequenced material: PBMCs. The receptors originated from a girl between 5 and 17 years old in good health and CMV-seropositive.

The J gene is TRBJ2-7, the V gene TRBV7-9; weak D call: TRBD2 (6 bases). Trimming cost V 2 bases and J 1 base, with 9 bases left between them. The CDR3 loop spans 14 amino acids. Germline lookup yields CDR1 SEHNR and CDR2 FQNEAQ (reference sequence). CDR3 in amino acids: CASSLYGTSYEQYF. The CDR3 region has the DNA TGTGCCAGCAGCTTATACGGGACTTCCTACGAGCAGTACTTC.

V usage is TRBV7-9 and J usage is TRBJ2-7, with TRBD1 matching over 11 bases. The CDR3 is 15 amino acids. The V gene's germline CDR1 is SEHNR and CDR2 FQNEAQ (reference sequence). V shed 5 bases, J shed 2 bases, and the junction held 5 bases outside the gene matches. The CDR3 loop reads CASSEGTGGAYEQYF. The CDR3 bases are TGTGCCAGCAGCGAAGGGACAGGGGGGGCCTACGAGCAGTACTTC.

J is TRBJ2-7 and V is TRBV7-3; 8 nucleotides agree with TRBD1. Per germline, CDR1 SGHTA and CDR2 FQGTGA. V shed 5 bases, J shed 5 bases, and the junction held 11 bases outside the gene matches. This CDR3 region has 15 residues. The CDR3 DNA reads as TGTGCCAGCAGCCCTACAGGGGGAAAAGGAGACGAGCAGTACTTC. It encodes CASSPTGGKGDEQYF.

The V gene is TRBV29-1, the J gene TRBJ2-7, with 10 bases matching TRBD1. Trimming at V came to 6 bases and at J to 4 bases, leaving 6 bases not matched to a gene. The germline V gene has CDR1 SQVTM and CDR2 ANQGSEA. The CDR3 runs to 13 residues. The CDR3 DNA is TGCAGCGTGCAGCCGGGACAGGGGTACGAGCAGTACTTC. It codes for CSVQPGQGYEQYF.

The chain has TRBV28 and TRBJ2-7, with D perhaps matching TRBD2 (7 bases). The CDR3 is 17 residues long. Germline lookup yields CDR1 MDHEN and CDR2 SYDVKM. Trimming removed 5 bases at V and 2 bases at J, with 22 bases between. CDR3 protein: CASSPGGVTFSAYEQYV. CDR3 bases: TGTGCCAGCAGTCCGGGGGGCGTTACCTTTTCCGCCTACGAGCAGTACGTC.

The chain uses TRBV7-9 and TRBJ2-7, with TRBD1 matching over 7 bases. Germline lookup yields CDR1 SEHNR and CDR2 FQNEAQ (reference sequence). Trimming removed 5 bases from V and 2 bases from J; junction bases left unmatched: 6. The CDR3 loop spans 14 amino acids. The CDR3 DNA sequence: TGTGCCAGCAGCGCTCGTGGGACAGCCTACGAGCAGTACTTC. It codes for CASSARGTAYEQYF. Full variable domain (missing parts from reference TRBV7-9 and TRBJ2-7): DTGVSQNPRHKITKRGQNVTFRCDPISEHNRLYWYRQTLGQGPEFLTYFQNEAQLEKSRLLSDRFSAERPKGSFSTLEIQRTEQGDSAMYLCASSARGTAYEQYFGPGTRLTVT.

The chain links TRBV7-9 to TRBJ1-1; 9 bases align to TRBD1. The CDR3 sequence is 15 residues long. Trimming at V came to 3 bases and at J to 6 bases, leaving 8 bases not matched to a gene. Germline values: CDR1 SEHNR, CDR2 FQNEAQ (reference sequence). The CDR3 here is CASSFVGTGQSEAFF. CDR3 sequence (DNA): TGTGCCAGCAGCTTCGTCGGGACAGGGCAATCTGAAGCTTTCTTT.

The chain links TRBV14 to TRBJ2-1; 11 bases align to TRBD2. The CDR3 sequence is 13 residues long. Per the germline V gene, CDR1 is SGHDN and CDR2 is FVKESK. With 1 base clipped from V and 11 bases from J, the junction kept 1 base outside the gene matches. The CDR3 sequence: CASSQGLAGKQFF. CDR3 in DNA: TGTGCCAGCAGCCAAGGACTAGCGGGGAAGCAGTTCTTC.

This chain connects TRBV18 to TRBJ2-2; D remains unclear. This CDR3 is built from 15 residues. The V gene lost 2 bases and the J gene lost 2 bases, with 9 bases spanning the gap. The germline V gene encodes CDR1 KGHSH and CDR2 LQKENI. CDR3 DNA sequence: TGTGCCAGCTCACCATCCACATTTAACACCGGGGAGCTGTTTTTT. Translating it yields CASSPSTFNTGELFF.

The chain links TRBV9 to TRBJ1-2; 7 bases agree with TRBD1. Unmatched junction bases numbered 12, after V lost 0 bases and J lost 7 bases. The CDR3 contains 16 residues. Germline V gene sequence: CDR1 SGDLS, CDR2 YYNGEE. CDR3 DNA sequence: TGTGCCAGCAGCGTAGCTGACGGAGGGGGCAGGGGTGGCTACACCTTC. Translating gives CASSVADGGGRGGYTF.

The chain joins TRBV6-1 to TRBJ2-7, with D possibly TRBD1 on 6 matching bases. Trimming took 8 bases from V and 0 from J, leaving 11 bases between them. Germline V gene sequence: CDR1 MNHNS, CDR2 SASEGT. The CDR3 consists of 13 residues. The CDR3 sequence is CASAGRGSYEQYV. The DNA for the CDR3 is TGTGCCAGCGCTGGCAGGGGCTCCTACGAGCAGTACGTC.

This chain links TRBV5-6 with TRBJ2-2; 7 bases fit TRBD1. J lost 7 bases, V lost 4 bases, and 4 bases had no gene match. Germline V gene sequence: CDR1 SGHDT, CDR2 YYEEEE. The CDR3 covers 13 residues. In DNA form, the CDR3 reads TGTGCCAGCAGCGAAGGGACAGTCGGGGAGCTGTTTTTT. Its translation is CASSEGTVGELFF.

The CDR3 loop is CASSLERGARDTEAFF. The CDR3 DNA is TGCGCCAGCAGCTTGGAACGGGGGGCGAGAGACACTGAAGCTTTCTTT. The genes are TRBV5-1 and TRBJ1-1, with D perhaps matching TRBD1 (6 bases). Germline values: CDR1 SGHRS, CDR2 YFSETQ. Trimming stripped 0 bases from V and 3 bases from J, with 15 bases between. CDR3 size: 16 residues. The variable domain in full, completed from reference TRBV5-1 and TRBJ1-1, reads KAGVTQTPRYLIKTRGQQVTLSCSPISGHRSVSWYQQTPGQGLQFLFEYFSETQRNKGNFPGRFSGRQFSNSRSEMNVSTLELGDSALYLCASSLERGARDTEAFFGQGTRLTVV.

This rearrangement joins TRBV12-5 to TRBJ2-7; D not certain. The length of the CDR3 is 15 residues. Between the trimmed V and J ends, which lost 7 bases and 5 bases, there was a span of 21 bases. Germline CDR1 LGHNT, CDR2 FRNRAP. The CDR3 nucleotides are TGTGCTAGTGCCCGGTTAGGAACTTGGAGCCACGAGCAGTACTTC. It specifies CASARLGTWSHEQYF. The full variable domain, in which reference TRBV12-5 and TRBJ2-7 provide the parts outside the CDR3, is DARVTQTPRHKVTEMGQEVTMRCQPILGHNTVFWYRQTMMQGLELLAYFRNRAPLDDSGMPKDRFSAEMPDATLATLKIQPSEPRDSAVYFCASARLGTWSHEQYFGPGTRLTVT.

This sequence joins TRBV6-1 and TRBJ2-6; 10 bases are a match to TRBD1. CDR3 size: 19 residues. V shed 3 bases and J 2 bases; nucleotides not matched to a gene: 10. Germline V gene sequence: CDR1 MNHNS, CDR2 SASEGT. This chain's CDR3 is CASSDMPGQGWTGANVLTF. The CDR3 DNA reads TGTGCCAGCAGTGATATGCCGGGACAGGGGTGGACTGGGGCCAACGTCCTGACTTTC.

The CDR3 bases are TGTGCCAGCAGTAGGAGCGGGGGGGTCGATGAGCAGTTCTTC. Its protein product is CASSRSGGVDEQFF. The chain links TRBV6-6 to TRBJ2-1, with 10 bases that match TRBD2. The germline V gene has CDR1 MNHNY and CDR2 SVGAGI (reference sequence). The CDR3 is 14 residues long. V was clipped by 5 bases and J by 8 bases; unmatched bases: 6.